This T cell receptor (beta chain) derives from a study of identical twins. A remark on this clonotype: Its cognate antigen is unknown.

Germline V gives CDR1 LNHNV, CDR2 YYDKDF (reference sequence). V lost 5 bases to trimming and J lost 5 bases; unmatched junction nucleotides: 8. This CDR3 has 14 amino acids. Study results and caveats: High-abundance cord blood beta clonotypes had fewer insertions; memory repertoires showed none. Zero-insertion findings could be partly confounded by invariant cells (MAIT and iNKT cells).

Healthy Caucasians provided all donations. TCRdb used MiXCR to reprocess the 5' RACE reads, holding one entry per CDR3 protein. This sample carries 1.5 million to 2 million distinct CDR3 sequences, 25% to 35% of them seen once, and the ten largest clones take about 0.25%. This TCR was sampled from a newborn girl in good health. The sequenced sample was cord blood. V gene TRBV15 combines with J gene TRBJ2-7; TRBD1 matches 8 bases. CDR3: CATSQTRTGHEQYF. The CDR3 nucleotides read TGTGCCACCAGCCAAACCCGGACAGGGCACGAGCAGTACTTC.